The 3 T cell receptor beta chains given below trace back to one sample, sequenced in a study of human T cells and chemical hapten exposure. In TCRdb, the RACE reads were re-called with MiXCR into one record per CDR3 protein. Among roughly 69,000 distinct CDR3 sequences, 11% were seen once, and the ten largest hold about 2%. Time point of the sample: patch test 3, about 24 weeks after DPC sensitization. Treatment in this sample: therapeutic diphenylcyclopropenone sensitization with weekly scalp DPC. This material consisted of whole blood, taken in connection with sensitization to the hapten diphenylcyclopropenone (DPC). The receptor source for this set is a woman in her thirties with alopecia areata. Some clones in this sample may be carry-over from other donors' samples.

The sample holds many counts of this clonotype. J is TRBJ1-2 and V is TRBV19, with D hard to call. The V and J ends lost 7 bases and 2 bases respectively, with 5 bases between them. The CDR3 sequence is 11 residues long. CDR1 and CDR2 from the germline V gene are LNHDA and SQIVND (reference sequence). The CDR3: CASMDNYGYTF. The CDR3 DNA reads TGTGCCAGTATGGACAACTATGGCTACACCTTC.

Only a few counts were recorded for this clonotype. The chain combines TRBV3-1 with TRBJ2-5; D tentatively fits TRBD1 or TRBD2 (6 bases each). V lost 1 base and J lost 7, with 13 bases in between. CDR3 length equals 14 residues. Germline lookup yields CDR1 LGHDT and CDR2 YNNKEL (reference sequence). The chain's CDR3 is CASSQVGGQGTQYF. In DNA form, the CDR3 reads TGTGCCAGCAGCCAAGTCGGGGGCCAGGGGACCCAGTACTTC.

The genes are TRBV6-5 and TRBJ2-5; the D call may be TRBD1 or TRBD2 (5 bases each). V gave up 8 bases and J gave up 0 bases, with 13 bases separating them. In germline, CDR1 is MNHEY, CDR2 SVGAGI. The CDR3 sequence is 14 residues long. In DNA, the CDR3 is TGTGCCAGCGGGGGACCGCGGTACCAAGAGACCCAGTACTTC. Translation: CASGGPRYQETQYF.